This is a list of T cell receptor beta chains from one sample in a study of OX40 agonist ivuxolimab in advanced cancers. Data came from immunoSEQ multiplex PCR; TCRdb stores just in-frame clones and leaves some out. The repertoire consists of 57,000 or so clones, with about 90% occurring once and the leading ten covering 13% to 15%. The sample was CD4+ or CD8+ T cells sorted from blood, taken in a trial of the OX40 agonist ivuxolimab. These receptors all come from an adult with an advanced solid tumor such as melanoma, head and neck, liver or kidney cancer. The CDR3 runs from the conserved cysteine through the conserved F or W. Each record gives: CDR3 protein, J gene, V gene, clone size. Not every row has a clone size; where given, it reads once, few, many or a size class.

CASSLEYEQYF,TRBJ2-7,TRBV5-1,.
CASSLPLPGYEQYF,TRBJ2-7,TRBV7-9,.
CASSRGLAGGPYTGELFF,TRBJ2-2,TRBV7-2,.
CASRADATNTGELFF,TRBJ2-2,TRBV6-1,.
CASRDSGGARGYTF,TRBJ1-2,TRBV28,.
CASAMRNTGELFF,TRBJ2-2,TRBV11-3,.
CASSQGGLTNEKLFF,TRBJ1-4,TRBV4-3,once
CASSPGLATGELFF,TRBJ2-2,TRBV18,.
CASRATQGAAEAFF,TRBJ1-1,TRBV6-4,.
CASSGIVGREQYF,TRBJ2-7,TRBV7-2,.
CASSYVVGEKLFF,TRBJ1-4,TRBV6-5,.
CASSSPAGVTSRTQYF,TRBJ2-3,TRBV6-6,.
CASSHSVQRDVGELFF,TRBJ2-2,TRBV18,.
CASSAGGRAAYNEQFF,TRBJ2-1,TRBV5-1,.
CASTSYRQNNEQFF,TRBJ2-1,TRBV5-8,.
CASSRMANVLTF,TRBJ2-6,TRBV28,.
CASSLDLGGNTIYF,TRBJ1-3,TRBV11-2,.
CASSRQGDGKLFF,TRBJ1-4,TRBV7-9,.
CASSSGLQETTDTQYF,TRBJ2-3,TRBV5-1,.
CSLGAGYEQYF,TRBJ2-7,TRBV20-1,.
CASSTRGGSYEQYF,TRBJ2-7,TRBV6-6,.
CASSFAASSAYEQYF,TRBJ2-7,TRBV7-2,.
CASSRSPAAPGLYYEQYF,TRBJ2-7,TRBV5-1,.
CASSLPTSRFSEQYF,TRBJ2-7,TRBV5-4,once
CASSYSGVTGELFF,TRBJ2-2,TRBV6-5,.
CASSDRDRGRVDTQYF,TRBJ2-3,TRBV11-2,.
CASSLFQGSSPLHF,TRBJ1-6,TRBV28,.
CGSPSPFPYEQYF,TRBJ2-7,TRBV29-1,.
CAWEDRGVAFF,TRBJ1-1,TRBV30,few
CASSSAGLSQPQHF,TRBJ1-5,TRBV18,.
CASSTGTSGTQETQYF,TRBJ2-5,TRBV5-1,.
CASSPPLGPSAGNTIYF,TRBJ1-3,TRBV18,.
CASSADRGKGETQYF,TRBJ2-5,TRBV6-5,.
CASSLSSGRDETQYF,TRBJ2-5,TRBV4-3,.
CASRRQNQPQHF,TRBJ1-5,TRBV6-1,once
CATNRDRGTDTQYF,TRBJ2-3,TRBV6-1,.